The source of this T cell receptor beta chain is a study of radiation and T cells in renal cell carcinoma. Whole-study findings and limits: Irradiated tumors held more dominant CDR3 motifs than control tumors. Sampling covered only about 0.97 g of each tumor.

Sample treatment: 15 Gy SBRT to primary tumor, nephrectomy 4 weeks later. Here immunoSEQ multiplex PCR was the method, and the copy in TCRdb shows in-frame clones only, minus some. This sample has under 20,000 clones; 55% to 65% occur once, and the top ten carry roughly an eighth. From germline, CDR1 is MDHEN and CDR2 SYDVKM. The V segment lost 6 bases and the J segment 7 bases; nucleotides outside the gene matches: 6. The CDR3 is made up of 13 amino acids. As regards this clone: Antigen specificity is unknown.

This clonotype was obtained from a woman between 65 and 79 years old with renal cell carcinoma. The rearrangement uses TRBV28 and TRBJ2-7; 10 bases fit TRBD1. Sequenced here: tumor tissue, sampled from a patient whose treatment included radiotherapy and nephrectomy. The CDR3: CASRGQGRGEQYF. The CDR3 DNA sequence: TGTGCCAGCAGGGGACAGGGGAGGGGAGAGCAGTACTTC. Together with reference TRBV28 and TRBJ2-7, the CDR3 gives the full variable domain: DVKVTQSSRYLVKRTGEKVFLECVQDMDHENMFWYRQDPGLGLRLIYFSYDVKMKEKGDIPEGYSVSREKKERFSLILESASTNQTSMYLCASRGQGRGEQYFGPGTRLTVT.